The source of this T cell receptor (beta chain) is a study of control samples from healthy donors and cancer patients (dated by TCRdb to 2018 to 2020). The receptor library was made with the immunoSEQ multiplex PCR assay. The table was pulled from immuneACCESS by TCRdb, which kept in-frame rearrangements only. Such tables lose some clones; where checked, under half of the loss comes from unresolved V genes, and the rest has no known cause. The sample has around 140,000 clones on record, approximately 94% of them singletons. Around 5.4% of the sample comes from the top ten. For this chain, trimming is 5 bases at the V end and 3 bases at the J end, and the number of junction bases without a gene match is 5. The CDR3 sequence holds 15 residues, the cysteine and phenylalanine included. CDR3 DNA only is kept here, 45 bases in frame from base 1. CDR1 and CDR2 were assigned from the germline V gene (reference sequence) as SGHKS and YYEKEE.

Remarks on this clone: It has no known antigen specificity. Base qualities were left out, and no much larger clone turns up one base away.

The origin of this receptor is a man younger than 35 in good health. This receptor chain uses TRBV5-5 and TRBJ1-5; 10 bases in the junction line up with TRBD1. The sample consisted of blood. CDR3 region: CASSRDRGDNQPQHF. Read as DNA, the sequence is TGTGCCAGCAGTCGGGACAGGGGCGACAATCAGCCCCAGCATTTT.